The rows below give T cell receptor beta chains drawn from one sample of a study of T cell repertoires in cytomegalovirus infection. TCRdb reanalysed the reads using MiXCR and keeps one entry per CDR3 protein. The data show about 490,000 distinct CDR3 sequences, 15% to 20% seen once. Sequences were obtained from CD8+ T cells from PBMCs. The receptors shown here come from a human donor in good health (CMV status not recorded). Some clones in this sample may be carry-over from other donors' samples. The CDR3 runs from the conserved cysteine through the conserved F or W. A D gene is named only where the DNA matches it firmly. Some rows mark clone size as missing; the rest say once, few, many or name a class of expanded clone.

TRBJ2-4 | NA | NA | 17 | TRBV7-4 | CASTFPRQGGAQNIQYF | TGTGCCAGCACCTTCCCACGACAGGGAGGGGCTCAAAACATTCAGTACTTC
TRBJ2-7 | NA | TRBD2 | 14 | TRBV19 | CASSSAGTSSEQYF | TGTGCCAGTAGTTCCGCAGGGACTAGCAGCGAGCAGTACTTC
TRBJ2-1 | few | TRBD1 | 16 | TRBV10-3 | CAISVSERDRDNEQFF | TGTGCCATCAGTGTCTCTGAACGGGACAGGGACAATGAGCAGTTCTTC
TRBJ2-1 | NA | NA | 15 | TRBV27 | CASSLSEEGYNEQFF | TGTGCCAGCAGTTTATCGGAGGAGGGGTACAATGAGCAGTTCTTC
TRBJ1-1 | few | TRBD1 | 13 | TRBV3-1 | CASSQGRGREAFF | TGTGCCAGCAGCCAAGGGAGGGGGCGCGAAGCTTTCTTT
TRBJ1-2 | many | TRBD1 | 14 | TRBV7-9 | CASSLDRGPSGYTF | TGTGCCAGCAGCTTAGACAGGGGGCCCTCTGGCTACACCTTC
TRBJ2-7 | few | TRBD1 | 15 | TRBV6-5 | CASSYSYRGAYEQYF | TGTGCCAGCAGTTACTCGTACAGGGGAGCCTACGAGCAGTACTTC
TRBJ2-7 | many | NA | 13 | TRBV12-3/TRBV12-4 | CASSFHASYEQYF | TGTGCCAGCAGTTTCCACGCGAGCTACGAGCAGTACTTC
TRBJ2-4 | few | NA | 14 | TRBV19 | CASSSSATKNIQYF | TGTGCCAGTAGTTCCTCCGCGACCAAAAACATTCAGTACTTC
TRBJ1-1 | NA | NA | 14 | TRBV10-1 | CASSGNRLNTEAFF | TGCGCCAGCAGTGGTAACAGGTTGAACACTGAAGCTTTCTTT
TRBJ2-5 | NA | NA | 15 | TRBV29-1 | CSATPIIAGKETQYF | TGCAGCGCCACCCCCATTATCGCGGGGAAAGAGACCCAGTACTTC
TRBJ1-2 | few | NA | 13 | TRBV9 | CASSVDREQGYTF | TGTGCCAGCAGCGTAGACAGGGAGCAGGGCTACACCTTC
TRBJ2-3 | few | TRBD1 | 12 | TRBV2 | CARQGAQDTQYF | TGTGCCAGACAGGGGGCACAAGATACGCAGTATTTT
TRBJ2-3 | many | TRBD2 | 16 | TRBV6-1 | CASSEELAGVPDTQYF | TGTGCCAGCAGTGAAGAACTAGCGGGAGTTCCAGATACGCAGTATTTT
TRBJ2-7 | NA | NA | 13 | TRBV4-2 | CASSQSSSYEQYF | TGTGCCAGCAGCCAGAGTAGCTCCTACGAGCAGTACTTC
TRBJ1-2 | many | NA | 13 | TRBV2 | CASSGVDSYGYTF | TGTGCCAGCAGTGGCGTAGACAGTTATGGCTACACCTTC
TRBJ2-7 | NA | NA | 13 | TRBV27 | CASSWDGSYELYF | TGTGCCAGCAGTTGGGACGGCTCCTACGAGCTGTACTTC
TRBJ2-1 | many | NA | 15 | TRBV12-3/TRBV12-4 | CASSSGSNSYNEQFF | TGTGCCAGCAGTTCCGGGAGTAACTCCTACAATGAGCAGTTCTTC
TRBJ2-7 | few | NA | 13 | TRBV27 | CASRRAGTYEQYF | TGTGCCAGCAGGCGGGCGGGGACCTACGAGCAGTACTTC